This entry lists 29 T cell receptor beta chains sequenced from one sample in a study of blood T cell repertoires in COVID-19 (dated by TCRdb to between 2020 and 2021). The library was produced with the immunoSEQ multiplex PCR assay. TCRdb stores this immuneACCESS table with in-frame sequences only. Part of the clones is absent; in the studies checked, under half of the shortfall reflects unresolved V genes, and no reason is known for the rest. The sample records 270,000 or so clones, around 82% of which are singletons. The top ten clones comprise roughly 3.1% of the sample. The sample consisted of peripheral blood. The source of these receptors is a woman younger than 30 with acute or convalescent COVID-19.

The chain is built from TRBV5-4 and TRBJ2-1; 13 bases are shared with TRBD2. Germline values: CDR1 SGHNT, CDR2 YYREEE (reference sequence). Losses at the gene ends were 6 bases for V and 10 bases for J; bases not matched to a gene: 4. There are 13 residues in the CDR3. The CDR3 coding sequence is TGTGCCAGCAACCCGGGACTAGCGGGAGAGCAGTTCTTC. Protein product: CASNPGLAGEQFF.

In its sample, this clone was seen a few times. The sample has other DNA sequences that encode this CDR3 too. This chain joins TRBV19 and TRBJ1-1, with 8 positions matching TRBD1. The CDR3 runs 14 residues. Trimming cost V 7 bases and J 4 bases; bases outside gene matches: 8. CDR1 is LNHDA and CDR2 is SQIVND in the germline V gene (reference sequence). CDR3 sequence (DNA): TGTGCCAGTAAAACCCGAACAGGGGGCACTGAAGCTTTCTTT. Its protein is CASKTRTGGTEAFF. Drawing the rest from reference TRBV19 and TRBJ1-1, the complete variable domain is DGGITQSPKYLFRKEGQNVTLSCEQNLNHDAMYWYRQDPGQGLRLIYYSQIVNDFQKGDIAEGYSVSREKKESFPLTVTSAQKNPTAFYLCASKTRTGGTEAFFGQGTRLTVV.

The chain joins TRBV7-2 to TRBJ2-5, with D possibly being TRBD2 (5 bases). The length of the CDR3 is 13 residues. The V gene's germline CDR1 is SGHTA and CDR2 FQGNSA. The V end was cut by 0 bases, the J end by 5 bases, with 7 bases between. The CDR3 DNA reads TGTGCCAGCAGCTTAGCGGTAGCGGAGACCCAGTACTTC. Translating it yields CASSLAVAETQYF.

As DNA, the CDR3 is TGTGCCAGCAGCCCTACAGACAGGGCGAGCTCCTACGAGCAGTACTTC. Protein sequence: CASSPTDRASSYEQYF. The V and J genes are TRBV7-2 and TRBJ2-7; 7 nucleotides align to TRBD1. The germline gives CDR1 SGHTA, CDR2 FQGNSA. The V and J ends lost 5 bases and 0 bases, in that order; junction bases with no gene match: 10. The CDR3 totals 16 residues. The entire variable domain, with the rest obtained from reference TRBV7-2 and TRBJ2-7, is as follows: GAGVSQSPSNKVTEKGKDVELRCDPISGHTALYWYRQSLGQGLEFLIYFQGNSAPDKSGLPSDRFSAERTGGSVSTLTIQRTQQEDSAVYLCASSPTDRASSYEQYFGPGTRLTVT.

The rearrangement joins TRBV20-1 to TRBJ2-3, with a tentative D call TRBD2 (5 bases). Germline V gives CDR1 DFQATT, CDR2 SNEGSKA (reference sequence). V lost 7 bases, J lost 5 bases, and 10 bases lay in between. The CDR3 is 11 amino acids. The CDR3 DNA reads as TGCAGTGGTACCCGGGGAGATACGCAGTATTTT. Amino acids: CSGTRGDTQYF.

This chain joins TRBV5-1 and TRBJ2-7, with 7 positions matching TRBD2. Looked up from germline, CDR1 is SGHRS and CDR2 is YFSETQ. Trimming cost V 0 bases and J 0 bases; bases outside gene matches: 3. The CDR3 has 15 residues. The CDR3 loop reads CASSLGLAASYEQYF. CDR3 coding DNA: TGCGCCAGCAGCTTGGGGCTAGCGGCCTCCTACGAGCAGTACTTC.

V and J are TRBV4-3 and TRBJ1-3, with D possibly TRBD1 on 6 matching bases. The germline V gene has CDR1 LGHNA and CDR2 YSLEER. V lost 4 bases and J 7 bases, leaving 17 bases between the germline ends. The CDR3 extends over 15 amino acids. CDR3 amino acids: CASSPQLDSRNTIYF. The CDR3 DNA follows: TGCGCCAGCAGCCCCCAGTTGGACAGCCGGAACACCATATATTTT.

The V call is TRBV2, the J call TRBJ2-1; D unclear. CDR3 length: 14 residues. Germline V gene lookup returns CDR1 SNHLY and CDR2 FYNNEI. Trimming took off 6 bases at V and 5 bases at J, with 14 bases between the two ends. CDR3 residues: CASRRGGADNEQFF. The CDR3 nucleotides read TGTGCCAGCAGAAGAGGTGGCGCCGACAATGAGCAGTTCTTC.

This clone has just a few counts. The gene calls are TRBV7-6 and TRBJ2-1; 8 bases align to TRBD2. The CDR3 runs 16 residues. After removal of 2 bases from V and 6 bases from J, the junction contained 9 bases not matched to a gene. The V gene's germline CDR1 is SGHVS and CDR2 FNYEAQ. The CDR3 protein is CASSLLSSGSGNEQFF. DNA of the CDR3: TGTGCCAGCAGCTTATTATCCAGCGGGAGTGGCAATGAGCAGTTCTTC.

This sequence joins TRBV24-1 and TRBJ1-5; TRBD1 matches at 9 bases. Losses at the gene ends were 4 bases for V and 5 bases for J; bases not matched to a gene: 2. The CDR3 runs 14 residues. The V gene's germline CDR1 is KGHDR and CDR2 SFDVKD. In DNA, the CDR3 is TGTGCCACCAGTGAGACAGGGGGGTATCAGCCCCAGCATTTT. Translated, it gives CATSETGGYQPQHF.

The chain recombines TRBV7-8 with TRBJ1-4, with TRBD1 as a possible D gene (5 bases). This CDR3 spans 14 amino acids. Trimming cost V 5 bases and J 8 bases, with 15 bases left between them. Germline V CDR1 and CDR2: SGHVS, FQNEAQ. CDR3 amino acids: CASSQRGLTEKLFF. As DNA, the CDR3 is TGTGCCAGCAGCCAGAGGGGACTGACCGAAAAACTGTTTTTT.

The genes are TRBV13 and TRBJ2-1, with D possibly matching TRBD1 (6 bases). The CDR3 length is 14 residues. V was trimmed by 5 bases and J by 5 bases, leaving 13 bases between them. Germline CDR1 reads PRHDT; CDR2 reads FYEKMQ (reference sequence). In DNA form, the CDR3 reads TGTGCCAGCAGCGAAAGGGGGAACAACAATGAGCAGTTCTTC. It specifies CASSERGNNNEQFF.

This chain uses TRBV19 with TRBJ2-5, with 10 bases that match TRBD1. Germline CDR1 LNHDA, CDR2 SQIVND (reference sequence). The junction had 8 bases not matched to a gene; V was cut back by 5 bases and J by 2 bases. The length of the CDR3 is 16 residues. This chain's CDR3 is CASSHRDRGRQETQYF. The CDR3 DNA follows: TGTGCCAGTAGTCACCGGGACAGGGGACGACAAGAGACCCAGTACTTC.

The chain joins TRBV7-2 to TRBJ1-2, with D perhaps matching TRBD1 (6 bases). The CDR3 is 18 residues long. The V end was cut by 3 bases, the J end by 1 base, with 21 bases between. CDR1 is SGHTA and CDR2 is FQGNSA in the germline V gene. The CDR3 here is CASSLIRPARGFNYGYTF. The CDR3 DNA sequence: TGTGCCAGCAGCTTGATTCGGCCGGCCAGGGGTTTTAACTATGGCTACACCTTC.

The CDR3 nucleotides read TGTGCCAGCAGCTTGGGGGACTGGGACACAGATACGCAGTATTTT. Translated: CASSLGDWDTDTQYF. The chain joins TRBV5-5 to TRBJ2-3, with a tentative D call TRBD2 (6 bases). V was trimmed by 0 bases and J by 2 bases, leaving 10 bases between them. Germline V CDR1 and CDR2: SGHKS, YYEKEE (reference sequence). This CDR3 comprises 15 residues.

V and J are TRBV30 and TRBJ1-2, with D unresolved. There are 13 residues in the CDR3. The germline V and J ends were trimmed by 6 bases and 13 bases, with 24 bases remaining between them. The germline CDR1 and CDR2 sequences are GTSNPN and SVGIG (reference sequence). The CDR3 DNA reads as TGTGCCTGCCCGACTAAAAACTCAGTCCTTTCCACCTTC. The encoded protein is CACPTKNSVLSTF.

The chain carries TRBV10-1 and TRBJ2-3; 9 bases match TRBD1. V lost 6 bases to trimming and J lost 0 bases; unmatched junction nucleotides: 4. Germline CDR1 reads WNHNN; CDR2 reads SYGVQD (reference sequence). This CDR3 comprises 15 residues. CDR3 DNA sequence: TGCGCCAGCAGCCCGGGACAGGGTAGCACAGATACGCAGTATTTT. It encodes CASSPGQGSTDTQYF.

V gene TRBV5-8 combines with J gene TRBJ2-5, with 7 bases that match TRBD2. Germline CDR1 and CDR2: SGHTS and YDEGEE. The CDR3 sequence is 15 residues long. Trimming removed 0 bases from V and 2 bases from J; junction bases left unmatched: 4. CDR3 sequence reads: CASSLALAAQETQYF. CDR3 in DNA: TGTGCCAGCAGCTTGGCGCTAGCGGCTCAAGAGACCCAGTACTTC.

The rearrangement joins TRBV11-3 to TRBJ2-2, with 9 bases fitting TRBD2. Trimming removed 5 bases from V and 4 bases from J; junction bases left unmatched: 8. The germline V gene has CDR1 SGHNT and CDR2 YENEEA. CDR3 length equals 16 residues. CDR3 sequence reads: CASSRRTSDFTGELFF. The CDR3 nucleotides are TGTGCCAGCAGCCGCCGGACTAGCGATTTCACCGGGGAGCTGTTTTTT. The whole variable domain, remainder taken from reference TRBV11-3 and TRBJ2-2, is EAGVVQSPRYKIIEKKQPVAFWCNPISGHNTLYWYLQNLGQGPELLIRYENEEAVDDSQLPKDRFSAERLKGVDSTLKIQPAELGDSAVYLCASSRRTSDFTGELFFGEGSRLTVL.

V is TRBV28 and J is TRBJ2-2, with TRBD2 matching 13 bases. CDR1 and CDR2 from the germline V gene are MDHEN and SYDVKM. The CDR3 covers 21 residues. Germline trimming cut 3 bases from V and 5 bases from J; bases unmatched to any gene: 18. CDR3 in amino acids: CASSLLSRLRTSGRRTGELFF. The CDR3 DNA follows: TGTGCCAGCAGTTTGTTGAGCCGCCTCCGGACTAGCGGGAGAAGGACCGGGGAGCTGTTTTTT.

CDR3 DNA: TGTGCCAGCAGCTTGGGGACTCAGATCAAGACCCAGTACTTC. This codes for CASSLGTQIKTQYF. This rearrangement joins TRBV5-8 to TRBJ2-5; perhaps TRBD2 as D (5 bases). This CDR3 region has 14 residues. Trimming removed 0 bases from V and 6 bases from J, with 12 bases in between. Germline loops: CDR1 SGHTS, CDR2 YDEGEE.

The J gene is TRBJ1-5, the V gene TRBV6-5, with 8 bases aligning to TRBD1. The V and J ends lost 5 bases and 6 bases, in that order; junction bases with no gene match: 6. There are 14 residues in the CDR3. Germline V lookup: CDR1 MNHEY, CDR2 SVGAGI. Written as DNA, the CDR3 is TGTGCCAGCAGTCCTCAGGGGGCGGTTCAGCCCCAGCATTTT. Translated: CASSPQGAVQPQHF.

V and J are TRBV5-1 and TRBJ2-3; 9 bases map to TRBD2. The V gene's germline CDR1 is SGHRS and CDR2 YFSETQ. The CDR3 sequence is 16 residues long. J was trimmed by 3 bases and V by 0 bases; bases with no gene match: 5. CDR3 DNA: TGCGCCAGCAGCTTGGGGGTCAGCGGGAGGACAGATACGCAGTATTTT. Translation gives CASSLGVSGRTDTQYF.

This clone was observed a handful of times. The chain has TRBV6-1 and TRBJ2-7, with a tentative D call TRBD1 (5 bases). Germline assignment: CDR1 MNHNS and CDR2 SASEGT. The V and J ends lost 3 bases and 6 bases respectively, with 9 bases between them. This CDR3 is 12 amino acids long. CDR3 protein: CASSDQGSEQYF. The DNA of the CDR3 is TGTGCCAGCAGTGATCAGGGCTCCGAGCAGTACTTC.

This clone was detected only once. The chain combines TRBV28 with TRBJ2-7, with D perhaps TRBD2 (6 bases). The V gene's germline CDR1 is MDHEN and CDR2 SYDVKM. The CDR3 consists of 14 residues. V shed 4 bases and J shed 2 bases, with 12 bases lying between them. For the CDR3, the DNA is TGTGCCAGCAGTTCGGGAGACATAGCCTACGAGCAGTACTTC. Its protein is CASSSGDIAYEQYF.

This chain connects TRBV11-2 to TRBJ2-5, with 9 bases matching TRBD1. Trimming cost V 3 bases and J 10 bases; bases outside gene matches: 6. This CDR3 has 13 residues. Germline-derived CDR1 and CDR2 are SGHAT and FQNNGV. CDR3 amino acids: CASSLTGQGFQYF. CDR3 nucleotide sequence: TGTGCCAGCAGCTTGACGGGACAGGGTTTCCAGTACTTC.

The chain combines TRBV4-3 with TRBJ2-7; 8 bases agree with TRBD1. Germline V gene sequence: CDR1 LGHNA, CDR2 YSLEER. This CDR3 region has 15 residues. Trimming took 1 base from V and 5 from J; bases not matched to a gene: 7. CDR3 DNA sequence: TGCGCCAGCAGCCAAGTGGCAGGGGGCCTCCACGAGCAGTACTTC. It translates to CASSQVAGGLHEQYF.

This clone was picked up a small number of times. The chain uses TRBV27 and TRBJ1-6, with a possible D match to TRBD1 (6 bases). V was cut by 6 bases and J by 8 bases, with 20 bases left in between. The CDR3 loop spans 16 amino acids. Germline V gene lookup returns CDR1 MNHEY and CDR2 SMNVEV (reference sequence). In nucleotides, the CDR3 is TGTGCCAGCAGGGCTATTTTCCGGGACACCCATTCACCCCTCCACTTT. Translated: CASRAIFRDTHSPLHF.

This rearrangement joins TRBV27 to TRBJ2-1; 10 nucleotides align to TRBD2. The V segment lost 8 bases and the J segment 1 base; nucleotides outside the gene matches: 14. CDR1 is MNHEY, CDR2 SMNVEV, per germline (reference sequence). CDR3 length equals 18 residues. The CDR3 here is CASGAGTSEPSSYNEQFF. The CDR3 DNA reads TGTGCCAGCGGAGCCGGGACTAGCGAACCATCTTCCTACAATGAGCAGTTCTTC.